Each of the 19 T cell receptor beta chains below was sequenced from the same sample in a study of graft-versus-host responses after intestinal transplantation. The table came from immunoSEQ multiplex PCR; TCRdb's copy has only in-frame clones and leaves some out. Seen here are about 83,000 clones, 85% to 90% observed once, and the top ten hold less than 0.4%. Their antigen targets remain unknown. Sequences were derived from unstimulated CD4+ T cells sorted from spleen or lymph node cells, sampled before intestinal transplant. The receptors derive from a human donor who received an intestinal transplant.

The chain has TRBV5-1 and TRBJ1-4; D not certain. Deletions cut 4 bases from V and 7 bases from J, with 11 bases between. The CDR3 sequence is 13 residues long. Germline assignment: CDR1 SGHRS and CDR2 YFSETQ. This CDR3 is CASSEGLGEKLFF. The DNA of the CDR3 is TGCGCCAGCAGCGAGGGCCTGGGTGAAAAACTGTTTTTT.

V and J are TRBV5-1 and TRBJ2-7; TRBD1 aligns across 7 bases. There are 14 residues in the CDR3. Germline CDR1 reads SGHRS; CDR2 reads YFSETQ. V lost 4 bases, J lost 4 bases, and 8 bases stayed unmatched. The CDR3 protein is CASSRRTGDYEQYF. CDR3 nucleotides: TGCGCCAGCAGCAGGAGGACAGGCGATTACGAGCAGTACTTC.

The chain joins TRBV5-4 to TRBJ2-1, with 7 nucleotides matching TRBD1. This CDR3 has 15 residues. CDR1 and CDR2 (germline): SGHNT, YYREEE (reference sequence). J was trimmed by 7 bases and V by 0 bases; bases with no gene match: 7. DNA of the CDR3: TGTGCCAGCAGCTTGGAAGGGGGCGGTGAAAATGAGCAGTTCTTC. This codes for CASSLEGGGENEQFF. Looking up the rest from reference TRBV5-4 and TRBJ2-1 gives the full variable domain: ETGVTQSPTHLIKTRGQQVTLRCSSQSGHNTVSWYQQALGQGPQFIFQYYREEENGRGNFPPRFSGLQFPNYSSELNVNALELDDSALYLCASSLEGGGENEQFFGPGTRLTVL.

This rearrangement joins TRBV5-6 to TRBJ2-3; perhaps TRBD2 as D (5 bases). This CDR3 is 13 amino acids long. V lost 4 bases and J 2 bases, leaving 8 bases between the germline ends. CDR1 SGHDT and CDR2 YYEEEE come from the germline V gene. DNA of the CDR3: TGTGCCAGCAGCCCCGGGGACACAGATACGCAGTATTTT. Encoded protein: CASSPGDTDTQYF.

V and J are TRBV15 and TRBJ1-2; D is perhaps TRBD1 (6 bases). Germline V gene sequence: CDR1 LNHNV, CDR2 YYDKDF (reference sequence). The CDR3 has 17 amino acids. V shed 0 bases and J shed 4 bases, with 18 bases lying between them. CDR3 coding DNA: TGTGCCACCAGCAGAGACGGACAGCCAGACCAGTCCTATGGCTACACCTTC. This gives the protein CATSRDGQPDQSYGYTF.

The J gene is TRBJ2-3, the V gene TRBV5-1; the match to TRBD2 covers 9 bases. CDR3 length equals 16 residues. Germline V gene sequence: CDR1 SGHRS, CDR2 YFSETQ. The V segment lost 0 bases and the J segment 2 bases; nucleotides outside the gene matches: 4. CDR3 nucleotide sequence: TGCGCCAGCAGCTTGGGACTAGCGGACACCACAGATACGCAGTATTTT. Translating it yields CASSLGLADTTDTQYF.

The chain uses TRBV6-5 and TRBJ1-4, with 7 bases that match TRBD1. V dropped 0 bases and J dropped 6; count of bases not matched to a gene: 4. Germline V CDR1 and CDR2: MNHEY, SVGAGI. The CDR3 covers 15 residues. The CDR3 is CASSYSRDSYEKLFF. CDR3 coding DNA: TGTGCCAGCAGTTACTCAAGGGACAGTTATGAAAAACTGTTTTTT.

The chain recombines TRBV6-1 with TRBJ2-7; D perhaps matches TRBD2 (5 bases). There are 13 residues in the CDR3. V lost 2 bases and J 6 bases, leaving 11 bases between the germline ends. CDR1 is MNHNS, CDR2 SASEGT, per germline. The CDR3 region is CASSERQEGEQYF. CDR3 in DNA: TGTGCCAGCAGTGAAAGGCAAGAGGGCGAGCAGTACTTC.

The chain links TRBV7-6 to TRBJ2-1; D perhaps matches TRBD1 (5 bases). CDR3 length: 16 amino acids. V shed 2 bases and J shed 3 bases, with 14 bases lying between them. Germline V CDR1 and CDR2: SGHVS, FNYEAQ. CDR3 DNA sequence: TGTGCCAGCAGCTTAACTGGGGCGACGAGCTACAATGAGCAGTTCTTC. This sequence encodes CASSLTGATSYNEQFF.

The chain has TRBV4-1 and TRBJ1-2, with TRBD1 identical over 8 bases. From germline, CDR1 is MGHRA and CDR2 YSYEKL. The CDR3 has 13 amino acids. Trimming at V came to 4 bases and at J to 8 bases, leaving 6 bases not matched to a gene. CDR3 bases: TGCGCCAGCAGCCGCCGACAGGGGAGCGGCTACACCTTC. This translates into CASSRRQGSGYTF.

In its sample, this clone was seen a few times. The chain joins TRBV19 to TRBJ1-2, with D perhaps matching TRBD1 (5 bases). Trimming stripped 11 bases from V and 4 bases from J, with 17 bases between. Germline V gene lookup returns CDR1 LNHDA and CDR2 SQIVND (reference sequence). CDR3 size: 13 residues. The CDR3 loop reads CASLTDKTYGYTF. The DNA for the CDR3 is TGTGCCTCCTTGACAGACAAAACCTATGGCTACACCTTC.

CDR3 in amino acids: CASSRRLAGIGETQYF. Here the CDR3 DNA reads TGTGCCAGCAGCCGCAGACTAGCGGGAATCGGGGAGACCCAGTACTTC. The chain recombines TRBV7-2 with TRBJ2-5; 11 bases line up with TRBD2. The CDR3 extends over 16 amino acids. The germline V gene has CDR1 SGHTA and CDR2 FQGNSA. The V segment lost 5 bases and the J segment 5 bases; nucleotides outside the gene matches: 10.

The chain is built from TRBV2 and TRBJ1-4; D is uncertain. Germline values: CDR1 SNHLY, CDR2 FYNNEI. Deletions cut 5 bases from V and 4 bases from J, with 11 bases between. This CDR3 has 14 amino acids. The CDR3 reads CASSPLVDNEKLFF. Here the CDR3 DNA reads TGTGCCAGCAGTCCACTTGTTGATAATGAAAAACTGTTTTTT.

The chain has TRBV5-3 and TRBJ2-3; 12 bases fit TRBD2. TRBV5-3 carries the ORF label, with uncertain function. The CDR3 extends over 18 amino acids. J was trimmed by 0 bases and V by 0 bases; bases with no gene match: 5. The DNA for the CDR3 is TGTGCCAGAAGCTTGGACACTAGCGGGGGGATTAGCACAGATACGCAGTATTTT. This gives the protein CARSLDTSGGISTDTQYF.

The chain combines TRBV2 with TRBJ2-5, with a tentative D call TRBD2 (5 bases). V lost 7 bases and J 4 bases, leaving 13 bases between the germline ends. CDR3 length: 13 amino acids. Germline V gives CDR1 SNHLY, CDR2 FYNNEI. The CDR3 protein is CASTWTVRETQYF. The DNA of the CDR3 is TGTGCCAGCACCTGGACTGTACGAGAGACCCAGTACTTC.

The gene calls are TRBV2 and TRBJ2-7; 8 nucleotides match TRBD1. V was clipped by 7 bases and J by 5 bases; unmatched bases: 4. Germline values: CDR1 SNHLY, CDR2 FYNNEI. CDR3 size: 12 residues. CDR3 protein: CASIRQGNEQYF. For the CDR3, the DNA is TGTGCCAGCATAAGACAGGGGAACGAGCAGTACTTC.

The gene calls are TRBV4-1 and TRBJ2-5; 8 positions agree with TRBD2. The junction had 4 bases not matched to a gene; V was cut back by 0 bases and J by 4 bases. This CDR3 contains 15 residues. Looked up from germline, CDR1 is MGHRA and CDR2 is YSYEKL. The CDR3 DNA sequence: TGCGCCAGCAGCCAAGAACGGGAGGGAGTAGAGACCCAGTACTTC. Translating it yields CASSQEREGVETQYF.

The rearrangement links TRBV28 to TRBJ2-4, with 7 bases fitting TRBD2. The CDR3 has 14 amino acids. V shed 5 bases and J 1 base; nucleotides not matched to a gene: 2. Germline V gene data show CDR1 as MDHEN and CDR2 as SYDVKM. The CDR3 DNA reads TGTGCCAGCAGTCAGGGAGGGGCCAAAAACATTCAGTACTTC. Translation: CASSQGGAKNIQYF.

CDR3 loop: CASSEFSAGEQPQHF. The CDR3 region has the DNA TGTGCCAGCAGTGAATTTTCCGCAGGGGAGCAGCCCCAGCATTTT. The chain links TRBV6-1 to TRBJ1-5, with a tentative D call TRBD1 (6 bases). The CDR3 length is 15 residues. Trimming shortened V by 2 bases and J by 7 bases, and 15 bases separated the two germline ends. Per the germline V gene, CDR1 is MNHNS and CDR2 is SASEGT.